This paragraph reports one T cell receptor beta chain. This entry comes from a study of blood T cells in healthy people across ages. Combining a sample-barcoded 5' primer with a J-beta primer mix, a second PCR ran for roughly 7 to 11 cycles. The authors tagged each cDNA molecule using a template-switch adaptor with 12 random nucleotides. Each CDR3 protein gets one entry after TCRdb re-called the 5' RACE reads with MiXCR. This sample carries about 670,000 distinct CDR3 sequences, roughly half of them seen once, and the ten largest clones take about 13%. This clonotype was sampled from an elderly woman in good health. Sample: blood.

The CDR3, as DNA: TGTGCCAGCCCACAGGGACTAGCGGGAGCGGGTGAGCAGTACTTC. It is translated as CASPQGLAGAGEQYF. The chain employs TRBV18 and TRBJ2-4; 14 bases map to TRBD2. The CDR3 sequence is 15 residues long. Germline V gene data show CDR1 as KGHSH and CDR2 as LQKENI. Trimming took 8 bases from V and 13 from J; bases not matched to a gene: 13.